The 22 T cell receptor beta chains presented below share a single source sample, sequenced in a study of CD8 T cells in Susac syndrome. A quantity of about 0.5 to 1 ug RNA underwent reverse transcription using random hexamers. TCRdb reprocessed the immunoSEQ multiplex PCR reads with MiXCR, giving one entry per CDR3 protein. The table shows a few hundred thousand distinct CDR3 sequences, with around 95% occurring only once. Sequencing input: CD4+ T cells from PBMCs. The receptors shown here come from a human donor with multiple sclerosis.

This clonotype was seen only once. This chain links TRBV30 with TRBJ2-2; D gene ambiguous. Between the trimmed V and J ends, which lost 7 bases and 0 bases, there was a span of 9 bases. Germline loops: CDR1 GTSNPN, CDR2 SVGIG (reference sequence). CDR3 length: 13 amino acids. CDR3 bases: TGTGCCTTTGGGATCGCGAACACCGGGGAGCTGTTTTTT. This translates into CAFGIANTGELFF.

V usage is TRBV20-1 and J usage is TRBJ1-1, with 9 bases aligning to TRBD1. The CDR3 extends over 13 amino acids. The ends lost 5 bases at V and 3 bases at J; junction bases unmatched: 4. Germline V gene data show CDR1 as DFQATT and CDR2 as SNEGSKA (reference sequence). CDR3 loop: CSAARDRDTEAFF. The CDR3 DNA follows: TGCAGTGCTGCCCGGGACAGGGACACTGAAGCTTTCTTT.

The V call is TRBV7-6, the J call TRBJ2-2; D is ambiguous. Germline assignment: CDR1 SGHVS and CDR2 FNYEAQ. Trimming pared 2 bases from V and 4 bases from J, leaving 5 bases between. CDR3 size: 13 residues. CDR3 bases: TGTGCCAGCAGCTTAACTGGCACCGGGGAGCTGTTTTTT. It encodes CASSLTGTGELFF.

The CDR3 coding sequence is TGTGCCAGCAGCTCCGCCGGGACCCCAGCCTACAATGAGCAGTTCTTC. Translating it yields CASSSAGTPAYNEQFF. The rearrangement joins TRBV7-3 to TRBJ2-1, with D perhaps matching TRBD1 or TRBD2 (5 bases each). Trimming shortened V by 4 bases and J by 2 bases, and 15 bases separated the two germline ends. The CDR3 loop spans 16 amino acids. Germline V gives CDR1 SGHTA, CDR2 FQGTGA.

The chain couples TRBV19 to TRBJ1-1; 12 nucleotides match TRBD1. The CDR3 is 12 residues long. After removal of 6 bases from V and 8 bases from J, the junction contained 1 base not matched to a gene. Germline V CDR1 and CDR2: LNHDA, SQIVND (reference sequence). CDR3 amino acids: CASRGTGGEAFF. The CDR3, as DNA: TGTGCCAGTAGAGGGACAGGGGGCGAAGCTTTCTTT.

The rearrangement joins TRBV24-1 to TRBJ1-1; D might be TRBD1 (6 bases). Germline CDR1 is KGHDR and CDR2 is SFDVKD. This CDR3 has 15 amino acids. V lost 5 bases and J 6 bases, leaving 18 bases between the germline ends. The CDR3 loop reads CATSALGGRRPEAFF. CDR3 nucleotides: TGTGCCACCAGTGCCCTGGGGGGGCGTAGGCCTGAAGCTTTCTTT.

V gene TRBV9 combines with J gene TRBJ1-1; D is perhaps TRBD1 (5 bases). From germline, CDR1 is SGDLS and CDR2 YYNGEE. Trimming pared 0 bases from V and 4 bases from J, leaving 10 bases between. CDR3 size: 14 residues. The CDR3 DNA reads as TGTGCCAGCAGCGTAGTGGGGCATAGCACTGAAGCTTTCTTT. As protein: CASSVVGHSTEAFF. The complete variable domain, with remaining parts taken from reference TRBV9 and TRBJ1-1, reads DSGVTQTPKHLITATGQRVTLRCSPRSGDLSVYWYQQSLDQGLQFLIQYYNGEERAKGNILERFSAQQFPDLHSELNLSSLELGDSALYFCASSVVGHSTEAFFGQGTRLTVV.

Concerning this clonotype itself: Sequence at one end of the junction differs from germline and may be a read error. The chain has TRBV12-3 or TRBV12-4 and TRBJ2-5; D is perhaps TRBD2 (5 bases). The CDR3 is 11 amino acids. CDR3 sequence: CASSSGGTQYF. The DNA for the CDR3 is TGTGCCAGTAGTTCCGGAGGGACCCAGTACTTC.

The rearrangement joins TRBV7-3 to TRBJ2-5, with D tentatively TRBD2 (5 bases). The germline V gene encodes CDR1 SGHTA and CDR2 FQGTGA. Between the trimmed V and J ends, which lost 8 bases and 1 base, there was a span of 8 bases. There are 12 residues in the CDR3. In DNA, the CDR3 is TGTGCCAGCCAAGGACTCCAAGAGACCCAGTACTTC. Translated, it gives CASQGLQETQYF.

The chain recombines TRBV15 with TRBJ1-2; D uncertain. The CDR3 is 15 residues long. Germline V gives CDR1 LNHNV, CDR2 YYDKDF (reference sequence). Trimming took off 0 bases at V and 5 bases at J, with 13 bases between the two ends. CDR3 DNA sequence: TGTGCCACCAGCAGAGATTTGGCGTACTCATATGGCTACACCTTC. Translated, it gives CATSRDLAYSYGYTF.

CDR3 loop: CSVSPTGGLETQYF. CDR3 bases: TGCAGCGTCTCCCCGACAGGGGGCCTGGAGACCCAGTACTTC. This chain links TRBV29-1 with TRBJ2-5; 10 positions agree with TRBD1. Germline assignment: CDR1 SQVTM and CDR2 ANQGSEA. The CDR3 totals 14 residues. Losses at the gene ends were 6 bases for V and 5 bases for J; bases not matched to a gene: 9.

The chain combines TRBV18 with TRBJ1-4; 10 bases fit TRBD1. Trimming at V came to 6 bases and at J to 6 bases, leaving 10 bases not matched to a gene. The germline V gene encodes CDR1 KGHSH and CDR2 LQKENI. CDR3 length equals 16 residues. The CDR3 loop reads CASSRGPTGGHEKLFF. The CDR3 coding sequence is TGTGCCAGCTCCCGAGGCCCGACAGGGGGCCATGAAAAACTGTTTTTT.

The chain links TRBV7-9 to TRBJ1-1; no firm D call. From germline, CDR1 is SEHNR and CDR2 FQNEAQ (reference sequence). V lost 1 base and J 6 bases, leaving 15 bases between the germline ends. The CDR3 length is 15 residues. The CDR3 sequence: CASSLVDEGYAEAFF. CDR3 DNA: TGTGCCAGCAGCTTAGTCGACGAGGGTTACGCTGAAGCTTTCTTT. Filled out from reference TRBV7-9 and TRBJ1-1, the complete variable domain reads DTGVSQNPRHKITKRGQNVTFRCDPISEHNRLYWYRQTLGQGPEFLTYFQNEAQLEKSRLLSDRFSAERPKGSFSTLEIQRTEQGDSAMYLCASSLVDEGYAEAFFGQGTRLTVV.

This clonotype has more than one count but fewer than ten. CDR3 coding DNA: TGTGCCAGCAGTCTAGACAGGGGCCGGACTGAAGCTTTCTTT. This encodes CASSLDRGRTEAFF. The V gene is TRBV6-5, the J gene TRBJ1-1; 8 nucleotides line up with TRBD1. The CDR3 is 14 amino acids. Per the germline V gene, CDR1 is MNHEY and CDR2 is SVGAGI. Germline trimming cut 5 bases from V and 5 bases from J; bases unmatched to any gene: 7.

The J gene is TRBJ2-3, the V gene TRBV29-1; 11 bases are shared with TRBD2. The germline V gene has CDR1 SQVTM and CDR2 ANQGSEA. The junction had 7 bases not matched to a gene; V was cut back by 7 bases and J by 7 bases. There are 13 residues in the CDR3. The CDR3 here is CSGMTSGDNTQYF. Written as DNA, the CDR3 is TGCAGCGGCATGACTAGCGGGGACAATACGCAGTATTTT.

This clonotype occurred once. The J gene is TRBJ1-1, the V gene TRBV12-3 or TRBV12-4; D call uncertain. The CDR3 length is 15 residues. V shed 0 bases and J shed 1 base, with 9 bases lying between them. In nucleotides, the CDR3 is TGTGCCAGCAGTTTAGCCCCGGTCGGGAACACTGAAGCTTTCTTT. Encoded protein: CASSLAPVGNTEAFF.

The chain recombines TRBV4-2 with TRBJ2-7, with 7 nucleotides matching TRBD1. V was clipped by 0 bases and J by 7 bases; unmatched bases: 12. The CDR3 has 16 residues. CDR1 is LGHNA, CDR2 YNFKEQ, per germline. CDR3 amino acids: CASSQDIGQEAGEQYF. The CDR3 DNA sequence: TGTGCCAGCAGCCAAGATATCGGACAGGAGGCGGGTGAGCAGTACTTC.

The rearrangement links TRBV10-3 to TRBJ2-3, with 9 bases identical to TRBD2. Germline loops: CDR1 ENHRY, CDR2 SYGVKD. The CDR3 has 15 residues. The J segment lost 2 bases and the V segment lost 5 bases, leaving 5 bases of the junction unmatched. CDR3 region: CAISKRGATTDTQYF. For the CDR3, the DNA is TGTGCCATCAGTAAGCGGGGGGCAACCACAGATACGCAGTATTTT.

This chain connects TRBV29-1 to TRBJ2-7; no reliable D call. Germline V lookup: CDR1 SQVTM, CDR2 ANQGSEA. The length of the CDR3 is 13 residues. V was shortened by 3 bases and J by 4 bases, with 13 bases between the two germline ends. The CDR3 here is CSVDGGLDYEQYV. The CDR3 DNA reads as TGCAGCGTTGACGGCGGTCTAGATTACGAGCAGTACGTC.

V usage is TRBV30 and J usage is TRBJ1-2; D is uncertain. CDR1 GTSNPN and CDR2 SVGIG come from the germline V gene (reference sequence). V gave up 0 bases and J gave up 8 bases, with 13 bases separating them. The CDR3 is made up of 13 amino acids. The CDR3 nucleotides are TGTGCCTGGAGTGTAGCACCCATTTCAGGCTACACCTTC. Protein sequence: CAWSVAPISGYTF.

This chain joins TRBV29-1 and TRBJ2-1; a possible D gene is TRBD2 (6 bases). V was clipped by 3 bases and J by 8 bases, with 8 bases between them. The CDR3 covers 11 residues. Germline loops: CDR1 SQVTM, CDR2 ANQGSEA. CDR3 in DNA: TGCAGCGTTGATTCGGGGGATGAGCAGTTCTTC. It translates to CSVDSGDEQFF.

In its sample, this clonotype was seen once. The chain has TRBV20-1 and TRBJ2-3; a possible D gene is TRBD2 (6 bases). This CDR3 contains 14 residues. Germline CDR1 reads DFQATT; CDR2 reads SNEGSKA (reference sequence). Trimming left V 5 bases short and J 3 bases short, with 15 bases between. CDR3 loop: CSADSGEGTDTQYF. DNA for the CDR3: TGCAGTGCTGACTCGGGGGAAGGGACAGATACGCAGTATTTT.